This T cell receptor (beta chain) was profiled in a study of cytomegalovirus exposure and HLA in healthy donors. The CDR3 consists of 16 residues. Trimming cost V 1 base and J 4 bases, with 15 bases left between them. CDR1 is SGHKS, CDR2 YYEKEE, per germline (reference sequence). Overall study findings and caveats: Beyond CMV serostatus, there was no information to go on about immune exposure. Presence/absence comparisons presumed near-even sequencing depth among donors.

There are a few counts of this clone. Its target is unknown. In the PCR, 60 Vbeta and 13 Jbeta primers were used. The repertoire was sequenced with immunoSEQ multiplex PCR; TCRdb's copy has only in-frame clones and lacks some. The sample holds approximately 100,000 clones; over 70% are singletons and the top ten take about 2.5%. The gene calls are TRBV5-5 and TRBJ2-1, with D perhaps matching TRBD2 (6 bases). This sequence was found in a female donor in good health and CMV-seronegative. Source material: PBMCs. As DNA, the CDR3 is TGTGCCAGCAGCTTGTTTGGGGGGATGTCGTACAATGAGCAGTTCTTC. Translated, it gives CASSLFGGMSYNEQFF. The complete variable domain, with remaining parts taken from reference TRBV5-5 and TRBJ2-1, reads DAGVTQSPTHLIKTRGQQVTLRCSPISGHKSVSWYQQVLGQGPQFIFQYYEKEERGRGNFPDRFSARQFPNYSSELNVNALLLGDSALYLCASSLFGGMSYNEQFFGPGTRLTVL.